This passage covers 22 T cell receptor beta chains from one sample sequenced in a study of T cells in Graves' hyperthyroidism and ophthalmopathy. The source material, RNA transcripts, was used to amplify TCR beta CDR3 regions. First-round RT-PCR of the TCR CDR3 relied on the HTBI primer set. TCRdb re-called the multiplex PCR reads through MiXCR, storing one row per CDR3 protein. The repertoire holds hundreds of thousands of distinct CDR3 sequences, with 14% as singletons. The sample consisted of blood. These receptors all stem from a woman aged 50 to 60 with Graves' ophthalmopathy.

This clonotype was picked up many times. V usage is TRBV7-9 and J usage is TRBJ2-1; D may be TRBD1 (6 bases). Trimming shortened V by 6 bases and J by 5 bases, and 11 bases separated the two germline ends. Germline CDR1 SEHNR, CDR2 FQNEAQ (reference sequence). The CDR3 has 13 residues. CDR3 region: CASRGAGDNEQFF. CDR3 nucleotide sequence: TGTGCCAGCAGGGGGGCAGGGGACAATGAGCAGTTCTTC.

This clonotype showed up just a few times. The chain is built from TRBV6-6 and TRBJ1-2, with D tentatively TRBD1 (5 bases). The CDR3 loop spans 14 amino acids. Trimming removed 0 bases from V and 7 bases from J, with 12 bases in between. Looked up from germline, CDR1 is MNHNY and CDR2 is SVGAGI (reference sequence). In nucleotides, the CDR3 is TGTGCCAGCAGTTACTCGACCGGGGCTGGTGGCTACACCTTC. Its protein product is CASSYSTGAGGYTF.

This clonotype was detected ten times or more. The chain carries TRBV27 and TRBJ2-7; the D gene is possibly TRBD1 (6 bases). Germline V lookup: CDR1 MNHEY, CDR2 SMNVEV (reference sequence). V gave up 5 bases and J gave up 3 bases, with 14 bases separating them. The CDR3 totals 14 residues. The CDR3 protein is CASSRFAGDYEQYF. The DNA for the CDR3 is TGTGCCAGCAGTCGCTTCGCAGGGGACTACGAGCAGTACTTC.

This clonotype was picked up a small number of times. The chain employs TRBV6-1 and TRBJ1-2; D gene ambiguous. The CDR3 length is 12 residues. Trimming stripped 7 bases from V and 3 bases from J, with 9 bases between. Germline V lookup: CDR1 MNHNS, CDR2 SASEGT. The CDR3 protein is CASMNGDYGYTF. In DNA form, the CDR3 reads TGTGCCAGCATGAACGGGGACTATGGCTACACCTTC.

The chain uses TRBV4-2 and TRBJ2-7; D is unclear. Trimming took 1 base from V and 0 from J, leaving 16 bases between them. Germline CDR1 and CDR2: LGHNA and YNFKEQ. This CDR3 contains 17 residues. The CDR3 sequence: CASSQGNPTLFSYEQYF. CDR3 DNA sequence: TGTGCCAGCAGCCAAGGGAACCCGACTTTATTCTCCTACGAGCAGTACTTC.

This clonotype has more than one count but fewer than ten. The chain is built from TRBV6-1 and TRBJ2-5; maybe TRBD1 (7 bases). Germline V gives CDR1 MNHNS, CDR2 SASEGT. The CDR3 has 13 amino acids. Trimming stripped 7 bases from V and 4 bases from J, with 13 bases between. The DNA for the CDR3 is TGTGCCAGCACCTCCCAGGGGGGAGAGACCCAGTACTTC. Translation: CASTSQGGETQYF.

The chain employs TRBV6-1 and TRBJ2-1, with 8 bases identical to TRBD2. CDR3 length: 16 residues. Trimming took 6 bases from V and 2 from J; bases not matched to a gene: 9. Per the germline V gene, CDR1 is MNHNS and CDR2 is SASEGT. For the CDR3, the DNA is TGTGCCAGCAGATTCTATCCGGGACTAGCCTACAATGAGCAGTTCTTC. It yields the protein CASRFYPGLAYNEQFF.

Concerning this clonotype itself: Since a much larger clone is just one base distant, this may be a read error. The chain links TRBV13 to TRBJ2-1; 11 nucleotides align to TRBD2. CDR1 is PRHDT, CDR2 FYEKMQ, per germline (reference sequence). The V gene end was trimmed by 4 bases and the J gene end by 10 bases; junction bases not matched to a gene: 9. The CDR3 is 15 residues long. CDR3 amino acids: CASSSPGTSGHEQFF. The CDR3 DNA reads TGTGCCAGCAGCTCCCCCGGGACTAGCGGCCACGAGCAGTTCTTC.

This clonotype was found a few times. The J gene is TRBJ2-1, the V gene TRBV5-4; 9 nucleotides align to TRBD2. Losses at the gene ends were 3 bases for V and 6 bases for J; bases not matched to a gene: 7. Germline CDR1 is SGHNT and CDR2 is YYREEE (reference sequence). The CDR3 is 15 amino acids. The CDR3 loop reads CASSWAGSGGNEQFF. The DNA of the CDR3 is TGTGCCAGCAGCTGGGCGGGTAGCGGGGGCAATGAGCAGTTCTTC.

This rearrangement joins TRBV20-1 to TRBJ2-2, with 15 bases identical to TRBD2. J was trimmed by 1 base and V by 6 bases; bases with no gene match: 12. CDR1 is DFQATT, CDR2 SNEGSKA, per germline (reference sequence). The CDR3 covers 19 residues. The CDR3 is CSATPGLAGGRGNTGELFF. In nucleotides, the CDR3 is TGCAGTGCAACTCCGGGACTAGCGGGAGGAAGAGGGAACACCGGGGAGCTGTTTTTT.

This sequence joins TRBV20-1 and TRBJ2-7; 12 bases agree with TRBD2. J gave up 2 bases and V 5 bases, and 7 bases lay outside the gene matches. Germline V gives CDR1 DFQATT, CDR2 SNEGSKA (reference sequence). The CDR3 spans 15 residues. The CDR3 DNA reads TGCAGTGCTTTTTCGTGGACTAGCGGGACCTACGAGCAGTACTTC. Translation: CSAFSWTSGTYEQYF.

This clonotype appeared many times. The chain couples TRBV28 to TRBJ2-2; D is unresolved. V was shortened by 3 bases and J by 2 bases, with 10 bases between the two germline ends. The germline V gene encodes CDR1 MDHEN and CDR2 SYDVKM. The CDR3 has 15 residues. The CDR3 region has the DNA TGTGCCAGCAGTTTGATCGAGAGCAACACCGGGGAGCTGTTTTTT. It is translated as CASSLIESNTGELFF. Full variable domain (remainder filled in from reference TRBV28 and TRBJ2-2): DVKVTQSSRYLVKRTGEKVFLECVQDMDHENMFWYRQDPGLGLRLIYFSYDVKMKEKGDIPEGYSVSREKKERFSLILESASTNQTSMYLCASSLIESNTGELFFGEGSRLTVL.

The chain employs TRBV7-2 and TRBJ2-2; the match to TRBD2 covers 7 bases. V shed 5 bases, J shed 2 bases, and the junction held 8 bases outside the gene matches. CDR1 and CDR2 from the germline V gene are SGHTA and FQGNSA. The CDR3 length is 16 residues. The CDR3 DNA sequence: TGTGCCAGCAGCCTGGTTGGGACTACTAACACCGGGGAGCTGTTTTTT. Encoded protein: CASSLVGTTNTGELFF.

This clonotype was seen ten or more times. The V gene is TRBV12-3 or TRBV12-4, the J gene TRBJ2-1; the match to TRBD2 covers 9 bases. V gave up 5 bases and J gave up 6 bases; unmatched junction bases: 8. The CDR3 is 15 residues long. The CDR3 spells CASSRSGLAVNEQFF. CDR3 nucleotides: TGTGCCAGCAGTCGATCGGGACTAGCAGTCAATGAGCAGTTCTTC.

This clonotype was seen many times. The chain has TRBV5-1 and TRBJ2-7; a possible D gene is TRBD1 (6 bases). With 4 bases removed from V and 5 bases from J, the gap between germline ends came to 13 bases. The CDR3 sequence is 13 residues long. Germline V gives CDR1 SGHRS, CDR2 YFSETQ. The CDR3 here is CASSRTASNEQYF. DNA for the CDR3: TGCGCCAGCAGCCGGACAGCCTCTAACGAGCAGTACTTC. The full variable domain, rest sourced from reference TRBV5-1 and TRBJ2-7, is KAGVTQTPRYLIKTRGQQVTLSCSPISGHRSVSWYQQTPGQGLQFLFEYFSETQRNKGNFPGRFSGRQFSNSRSEMNVSTLELGDSALYLCASSRTASNEQYFGPGTRLTVT.

This clonotype was seen at least ten times. The V call is TRBV5-1, the J call TRBJ2-1; 8 bases are a match to TRBD2. CDR1 is SGHRS and CDR2 is YFSETQ in the germline V gene. The CDR3 runs 15 residues. J was trimmed by 0 bases and V by 4 bases; bases with no gene match: 3. This chain's CDR3 is CASSQREYSYNEQFF. CDR3 DNA: TGCGCCAGCAGCCAGCGGGAGTACTCCTACAATGAGCAGTTCTTC.

This clonotype was seen ten or more times. V is TRBV5-5 and J is TRBJ1-1; D is ambiguous. Between the trimmed V and J ends, which lost 0 bases and 2 bases, there was a span of 5 bases. This CDR3 spans 13 amino acids. Germline V lookup: CDR1 SGHKS, CDR2 YYEKEE (reference sequence). CDR3 coding DNA: TGTGCCAGCAGCTTGGTCCCAAACACTGAAGCTTTCTTT. Its translation is CASSLVPNTEAFF.

This clonotype was observed a handful of times. The genes are TRBV5-1 and TRBJ2-3; D not certain. The CDR3 loop spans 14 amino acids. V was trimmed by 0 bases and J by 2 bases, leaving 7 bases between them. Germline CDR1 and CDR2: SGHRS and YFSETQ. The CDR3 spells CASSLERNTDTQYF. The CDR3 DNA follows: TGCGCCAGCAGCTTGGAGCGAAACACAGATACGCAGTATTTT.

The rearrangement uses TRBV2 and TRBJ2-2; TRBD1 matches 9 bases. The CDR3 length is 17 residues. Per the germline V gene, CDR1 is SNHLY and CDR2 is FYNNEI. V trimming: 7 bases; J trimming: 6 bases; junction bases outside the gene matches: 15. CDR3 residues: CASTLDRGQVSSGELFF. CDR3 sequence (DNA): TGTGCCAGCACCCTGGACAGGGGCCAAGTGTCGTCCGGGGAGCTGTTTTTT.

V and J are TRBV19 and TRBJ1-1; 11 bases align to TRBD1. Germline V gene data show CDR1 as LNHDA and CDR2 as SQIVND (reference sequence). The CDR3 contains 16 residues. V shed 9 bases and J 0 bases; nucleotides not matched to a gene: 9. CDR3 in DNA: TGTGCCAGCAGATTGTGGGACAGGGGGGTGAACACTGAAGCTTTCTTT. Its translation: CASRLWDRGVNTEAFF.

The table lists this clonotype with many counts. The chain couples TRBV12-3 or TRBV12-4 to TRBJ2-6, with TRBD1 matching 7 bases. The CDR3 spans 18 residues. Trimming took 6 bases from V and 0 from J; bases not matched to a gene: 11. The CDR3: CASRRGPGGSSGANVLTF. The CDR3 DNA sequence: TGTGCCAGCAGGCGAGGTCCAGGGGGATCCTCTGGGGCCAACGTCCTGACTTTC.

This clonotype was recorded at least ten times. The CDR3 reads CSAEDRFDQPQHF. DNA of the CDR3: TGCAGTGCCGAAGACAGGTTTGATCAGCCCCAGCATTTT. The V call is TRBV20-1, the J call TRBJ1-5; a weak D match, TRBD1 (6 bases). This CDR3 comprises 13 residues. Germline CDR1 is DFQATT and CDR2 is SNEGSKA (reference sequence). The V end was cut by 6 bases, the J end by 5 bases, with 14 bases between.